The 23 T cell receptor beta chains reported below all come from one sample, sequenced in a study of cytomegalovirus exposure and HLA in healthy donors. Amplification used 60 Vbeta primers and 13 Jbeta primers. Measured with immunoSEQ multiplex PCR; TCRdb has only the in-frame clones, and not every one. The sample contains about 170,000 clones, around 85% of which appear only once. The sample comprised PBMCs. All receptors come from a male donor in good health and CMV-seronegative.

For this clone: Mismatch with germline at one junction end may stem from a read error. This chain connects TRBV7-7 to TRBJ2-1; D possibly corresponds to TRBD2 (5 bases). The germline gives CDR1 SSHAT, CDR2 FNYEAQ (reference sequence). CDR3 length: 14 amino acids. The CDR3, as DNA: TGTGCTAGCAGCGATCCCGGGAACCACAATGAGCAGTTCTTC. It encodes CASSDPGNHNEQFF.

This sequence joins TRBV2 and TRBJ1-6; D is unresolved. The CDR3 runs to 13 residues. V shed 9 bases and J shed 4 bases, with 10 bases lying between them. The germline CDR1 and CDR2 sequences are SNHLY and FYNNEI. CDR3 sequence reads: CASNVGYNSPLHF. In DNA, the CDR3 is TGTGCCAGTAACGTCGGTTATAATTCACCCCTCCACTTT.

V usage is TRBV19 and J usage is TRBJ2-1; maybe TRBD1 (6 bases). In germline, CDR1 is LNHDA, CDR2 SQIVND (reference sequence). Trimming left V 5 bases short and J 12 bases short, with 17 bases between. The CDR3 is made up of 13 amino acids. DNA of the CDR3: TGTGCCAGTAGTTATCCGGGACACAGGGTGCAGTTCTTC. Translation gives CASSYPGHRVQFF. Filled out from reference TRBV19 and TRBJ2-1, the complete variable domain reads DGGITQSPKYLFRKEGQNVTLSCEQNLNHDAMYWYRQDPGQGLRLIYYSQIVNDFQKGDIAEGYSVSREKKESFPLTVTSAQKNPTAFYLCASSYPGHRVQFFGPGTRLTVL.

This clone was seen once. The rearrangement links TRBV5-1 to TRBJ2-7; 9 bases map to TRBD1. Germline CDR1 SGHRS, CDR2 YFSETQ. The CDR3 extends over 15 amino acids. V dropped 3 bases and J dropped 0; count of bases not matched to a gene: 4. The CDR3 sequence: CASSYGTGRSYEQYF. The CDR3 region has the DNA TGCGCCAGCAGCTACGGGACAGGGCGCTCCTACGAGCAGTACTTC.

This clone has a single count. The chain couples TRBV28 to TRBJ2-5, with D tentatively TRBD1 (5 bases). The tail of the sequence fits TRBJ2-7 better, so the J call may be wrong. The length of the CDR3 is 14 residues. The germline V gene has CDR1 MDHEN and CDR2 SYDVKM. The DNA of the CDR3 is TGTGCCAGCAGTTTAAGGGGTTTCACGGGCGAGCAGTACTTC. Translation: CASSLRGFTGEQYF.

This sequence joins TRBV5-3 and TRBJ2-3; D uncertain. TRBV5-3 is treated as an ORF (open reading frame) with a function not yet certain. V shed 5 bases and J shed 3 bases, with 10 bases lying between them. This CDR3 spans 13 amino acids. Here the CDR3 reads CARSSRLTDTQYF. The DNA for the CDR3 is TGTGCCAGAAGTTCCCGTCTTACAGATACGCAGTATTTT.

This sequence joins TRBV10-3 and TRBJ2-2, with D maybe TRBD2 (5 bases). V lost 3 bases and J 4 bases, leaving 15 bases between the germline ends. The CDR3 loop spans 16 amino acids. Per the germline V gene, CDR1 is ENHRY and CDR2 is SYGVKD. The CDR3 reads CAISDALAWGTGELFF. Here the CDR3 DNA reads TGTGCCATCAGTGATGCGCTAGCATGGGGCACCGGGGAGCTGTTTTTT.

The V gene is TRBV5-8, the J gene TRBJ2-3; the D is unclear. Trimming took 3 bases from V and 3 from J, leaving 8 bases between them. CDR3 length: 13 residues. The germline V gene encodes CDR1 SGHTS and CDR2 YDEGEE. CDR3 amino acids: CASSYPSTDTQYF. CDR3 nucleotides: TGTGCCAGCAGCTATCCTAGTACAGATACGCAGTATTTT.

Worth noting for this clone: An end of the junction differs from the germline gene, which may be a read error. CDR3 sequence: CSSRPNGTGNSPLHF. CDR3 DNA sequence: TGTTCCAGCAGGCCTAACGGGACAGGGAATTCACCCCTCCACTTT. The V and J genes are TRBV7-9 and TRBJ1-6; 9 nucleotides agree with TRBD1. The germline gives CDR1 SEHNR, CDR2 FQNEAQ (reference sequence). The CDR3 loop spans 15 amino acids.

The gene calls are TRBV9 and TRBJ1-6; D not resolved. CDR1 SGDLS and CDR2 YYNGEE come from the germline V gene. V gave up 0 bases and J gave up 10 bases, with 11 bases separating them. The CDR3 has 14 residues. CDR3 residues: CASSVGSATSPLHF. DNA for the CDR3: TGTGCCAGCAGCGTAGGGTCAGCGACCTCACCCCTCCACTTT.

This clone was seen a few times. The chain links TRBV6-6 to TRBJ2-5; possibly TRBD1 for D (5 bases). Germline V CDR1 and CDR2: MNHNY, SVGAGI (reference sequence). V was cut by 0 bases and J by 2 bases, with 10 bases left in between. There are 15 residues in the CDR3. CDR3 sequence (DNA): TGTGCCAGCAGTTACTCACCAGGGAATCAAGAGACCCAGTACTTC. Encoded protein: CASSYSPGNQETQYF.

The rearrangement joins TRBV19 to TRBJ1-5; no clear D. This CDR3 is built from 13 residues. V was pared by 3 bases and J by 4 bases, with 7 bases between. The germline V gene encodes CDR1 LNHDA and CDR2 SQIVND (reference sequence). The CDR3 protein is CASSIWLNQPQHF. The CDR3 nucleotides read TGTGCCAGTAGTATTTGGCTTAATCAGCCCCAGCATTTT.

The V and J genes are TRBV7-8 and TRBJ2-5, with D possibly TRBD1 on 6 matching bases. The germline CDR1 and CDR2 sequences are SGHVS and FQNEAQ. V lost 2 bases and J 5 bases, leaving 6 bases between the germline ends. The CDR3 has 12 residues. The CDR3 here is CASSLRGETQYF. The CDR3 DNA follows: TGTGCCAGCAGCTTAAGGGGGGAGACCCAGTACTTC.

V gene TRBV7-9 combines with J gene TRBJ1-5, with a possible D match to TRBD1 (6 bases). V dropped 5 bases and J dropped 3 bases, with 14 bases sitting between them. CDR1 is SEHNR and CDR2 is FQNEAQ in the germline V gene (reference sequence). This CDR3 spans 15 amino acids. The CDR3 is CASSPRGGANQPQHF. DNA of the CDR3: TGTGCCAGCAGCCCCCGTGGGGGGGCCAATCAGCCCCAGCATTTT.

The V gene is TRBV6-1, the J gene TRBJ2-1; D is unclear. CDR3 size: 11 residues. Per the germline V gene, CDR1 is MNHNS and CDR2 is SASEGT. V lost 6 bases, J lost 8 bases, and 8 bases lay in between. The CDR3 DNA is TGTGCCAGCAGGCGTAACGATGAGCAGTTCTTC. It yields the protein CASRRNDEQFF.

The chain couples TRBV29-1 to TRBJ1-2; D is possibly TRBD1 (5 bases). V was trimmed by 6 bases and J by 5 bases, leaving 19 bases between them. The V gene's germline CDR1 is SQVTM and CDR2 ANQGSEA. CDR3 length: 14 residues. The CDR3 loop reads CSVENMGPRYGYTF. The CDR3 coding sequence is TGCAGCGTGGAAAACATGGGGCCGAGGTATGGCTACACCTTC.

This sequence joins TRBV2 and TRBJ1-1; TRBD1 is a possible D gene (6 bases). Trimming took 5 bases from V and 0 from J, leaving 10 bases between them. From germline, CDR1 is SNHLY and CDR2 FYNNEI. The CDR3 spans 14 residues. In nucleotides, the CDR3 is TGTGCCAGCAGTAAGCAGGGGATGAACACTGAAGCTTTCTTT. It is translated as CASSKQGMNTEAFF.

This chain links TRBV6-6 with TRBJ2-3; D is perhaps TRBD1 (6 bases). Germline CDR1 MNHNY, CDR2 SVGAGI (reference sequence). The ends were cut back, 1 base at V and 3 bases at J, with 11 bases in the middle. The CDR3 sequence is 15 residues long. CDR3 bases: TGTGCCAGCAGTTACTTGGGACAACAGACAGATACGCAGTATTTT. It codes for CASSYLGQQTDTQYF.

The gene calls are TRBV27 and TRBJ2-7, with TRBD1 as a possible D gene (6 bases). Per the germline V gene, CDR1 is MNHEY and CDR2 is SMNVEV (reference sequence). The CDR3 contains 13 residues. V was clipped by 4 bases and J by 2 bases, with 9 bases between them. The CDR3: CASSSGDPYEQYF. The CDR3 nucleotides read TGTGCCAGCAGTTCAGGGGACCCCTACGAGCAGTACTTC.

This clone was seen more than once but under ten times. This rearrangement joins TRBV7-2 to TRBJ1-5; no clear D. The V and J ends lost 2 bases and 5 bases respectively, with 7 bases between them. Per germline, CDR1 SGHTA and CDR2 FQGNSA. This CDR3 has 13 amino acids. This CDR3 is CASSLTVYQPQHF. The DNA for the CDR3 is TGTGCCAGCAGCTTAACAGTTTATCAGCCCCAGCATTTT.

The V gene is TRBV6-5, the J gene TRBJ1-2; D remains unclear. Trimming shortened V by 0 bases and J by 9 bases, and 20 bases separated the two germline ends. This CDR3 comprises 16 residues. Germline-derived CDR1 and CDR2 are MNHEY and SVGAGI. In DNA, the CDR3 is TGTGCCAGCAGTTACTCATCCGTAGACATAACTCGTAGCTACACCTTC. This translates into CASSYSSVDITRSYTF.

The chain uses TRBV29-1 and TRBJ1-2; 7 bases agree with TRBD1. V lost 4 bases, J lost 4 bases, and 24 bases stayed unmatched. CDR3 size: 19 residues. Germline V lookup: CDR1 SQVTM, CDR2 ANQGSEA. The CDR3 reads CSVVLPTTSSTGYSYGYTF. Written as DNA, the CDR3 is TGCAGCGTTGTCCTCCCCACCACCTCTTCGACAGGGTATAGCTATGGCTACACCTTC.

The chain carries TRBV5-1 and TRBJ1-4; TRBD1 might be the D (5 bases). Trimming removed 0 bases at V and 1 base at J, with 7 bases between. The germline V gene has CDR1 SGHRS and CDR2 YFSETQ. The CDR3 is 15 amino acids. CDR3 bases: TGCGCCAGCAGCTTGGAAGGACAAACTAATGAAAAACTGTTTTTT. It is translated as CASSLEGQTNEKLFF.